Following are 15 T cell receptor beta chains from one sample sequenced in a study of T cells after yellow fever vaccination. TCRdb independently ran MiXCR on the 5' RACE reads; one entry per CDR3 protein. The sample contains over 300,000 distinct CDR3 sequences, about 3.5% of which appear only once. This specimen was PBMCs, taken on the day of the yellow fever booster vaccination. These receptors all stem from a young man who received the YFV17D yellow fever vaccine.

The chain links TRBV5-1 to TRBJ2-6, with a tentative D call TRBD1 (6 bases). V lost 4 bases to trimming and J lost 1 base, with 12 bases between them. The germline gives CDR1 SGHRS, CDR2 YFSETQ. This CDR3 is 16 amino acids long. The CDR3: CASSPDSHSGANVLTF. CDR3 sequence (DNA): TGCGCCAGCAGCCCGGACAGTCATTCTGGGGCCAACGTCCTGACTTTC.

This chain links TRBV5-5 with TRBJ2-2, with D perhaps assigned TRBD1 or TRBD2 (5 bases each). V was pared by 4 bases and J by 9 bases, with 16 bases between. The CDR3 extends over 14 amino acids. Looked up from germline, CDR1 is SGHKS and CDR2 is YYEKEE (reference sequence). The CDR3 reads CASSPGTRPWELFF. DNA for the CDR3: TGTGCCAGCAGCCCCGGGACCCGCCCCTGGGAGCTGTTTTTT.

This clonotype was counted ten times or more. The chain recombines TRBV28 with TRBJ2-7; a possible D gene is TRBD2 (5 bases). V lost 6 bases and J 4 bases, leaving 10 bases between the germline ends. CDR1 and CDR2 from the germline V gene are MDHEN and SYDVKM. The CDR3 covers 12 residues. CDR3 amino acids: CASSLRGYEQYV. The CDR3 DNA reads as TGTGCCAGCAGCCTTAGAGGGTACGAGCAGTACGTC.

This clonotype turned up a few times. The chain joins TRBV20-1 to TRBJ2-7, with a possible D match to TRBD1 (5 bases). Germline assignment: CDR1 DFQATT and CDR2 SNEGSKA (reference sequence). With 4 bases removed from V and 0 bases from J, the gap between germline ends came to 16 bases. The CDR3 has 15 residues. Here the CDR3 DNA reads TGCAGTGCTAATCAAGACAGACACAGCTCCTACGAGCAGTACTTC. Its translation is CSANQDRHSSYEQYF.

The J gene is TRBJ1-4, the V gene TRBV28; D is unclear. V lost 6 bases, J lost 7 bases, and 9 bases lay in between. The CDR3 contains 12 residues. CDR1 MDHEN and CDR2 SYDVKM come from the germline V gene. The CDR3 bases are TGTGCCAGCAGGAAATCATCTGAAAAACTGTTTTTT. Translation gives CASRKSSEKLFF. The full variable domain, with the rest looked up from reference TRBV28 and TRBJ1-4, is DVKVTQSSRYLVKRTGEKVFLECVQDMDHENMFWYRQDPGLGLRLIYFSYDVKMKEKGDIPEGYSVSREKKERFSLILESASTNQTSMYLCASRKSSEKLFFGSGTQLSVL.

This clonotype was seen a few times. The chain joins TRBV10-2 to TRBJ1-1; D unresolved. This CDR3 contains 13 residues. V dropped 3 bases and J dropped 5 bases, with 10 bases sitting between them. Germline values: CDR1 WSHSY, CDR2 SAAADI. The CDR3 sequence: CASSEGSWTEAFF. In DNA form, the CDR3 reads TGCGCCAGCAGTGAAGGCAGCTGGACTGAAGCTTTCTTT.

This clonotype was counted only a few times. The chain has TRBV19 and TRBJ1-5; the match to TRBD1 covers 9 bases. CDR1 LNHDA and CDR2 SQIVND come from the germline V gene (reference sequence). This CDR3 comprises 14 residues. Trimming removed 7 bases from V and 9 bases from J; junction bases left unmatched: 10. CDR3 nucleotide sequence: TGTGCCAGTATCCCTGGACAGGGGCCTTGGCCCCAGCATTTT. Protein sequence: CASIPGQGPWPQHF.

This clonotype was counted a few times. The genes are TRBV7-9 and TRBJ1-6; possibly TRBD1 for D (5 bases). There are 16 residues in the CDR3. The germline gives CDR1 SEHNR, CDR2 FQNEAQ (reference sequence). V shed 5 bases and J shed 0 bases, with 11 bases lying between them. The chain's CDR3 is CASSQTGSSYNSPLHF. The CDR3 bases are TGTGCCAGCAGCCAAACAGGAAGCTCCTATAATTCACCCCTCCACTTT.

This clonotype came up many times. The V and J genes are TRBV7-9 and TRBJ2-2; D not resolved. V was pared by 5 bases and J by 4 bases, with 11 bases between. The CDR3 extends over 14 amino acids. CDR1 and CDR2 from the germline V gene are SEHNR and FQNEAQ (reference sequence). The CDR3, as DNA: TGTGCCAGCAGCAAAGGACGGACCACCGGGGAGCTGTTTTTT. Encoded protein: CASSKGRTTGELFF.

Written as DNA, the CDR3 is TGCAGCACCATCCGGGACAGGGGATACAATGAGCAGTTCTTC. As protein: CSTIRDRGYNEQFF. The chain links TRBV29-1 to TRBJ2-1; TRBD1 matches 10 bases. The CDR3 loop spans 14 amino acids. J was trimmed by 4 bases and V by 8 bases; bases with no gene match: 8. Germline CDR1 reads SQVTM; CDR2 reads ANQGSEA.

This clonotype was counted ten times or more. CDR3: CASRETGTVDIQYF. CDR3 DNA sequence: TGCGCCAGCAGAGAGACAGGGACCGTAGACATTCAGTACTTC. The chain uses TRBV5-1 and TRBJ2-4; TRBD1 matches 7 bases. Germline V gives CDR1 SGHRS, CDR2 YFSETQ. The J segment lost 8 bases and the V segment lost 5 bases, leaving 10 bases of the junction unmatched. This CDR3 has 14 amino acids.

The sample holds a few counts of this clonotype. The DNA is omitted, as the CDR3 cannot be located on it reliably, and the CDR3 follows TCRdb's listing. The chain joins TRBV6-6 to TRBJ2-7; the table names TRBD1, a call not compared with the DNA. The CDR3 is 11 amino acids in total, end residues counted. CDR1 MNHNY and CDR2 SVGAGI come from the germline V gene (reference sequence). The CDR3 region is CASSWGGGNYF.

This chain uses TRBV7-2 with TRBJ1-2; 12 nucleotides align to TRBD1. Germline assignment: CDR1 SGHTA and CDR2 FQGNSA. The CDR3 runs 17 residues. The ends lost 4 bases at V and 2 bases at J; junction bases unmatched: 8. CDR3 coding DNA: TGTGCCAGCAGCTACCCAGGGACAGGGGGCAGAAACTATGGCTACACCTTC. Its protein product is CASSYPGTGGRNYGYTF.

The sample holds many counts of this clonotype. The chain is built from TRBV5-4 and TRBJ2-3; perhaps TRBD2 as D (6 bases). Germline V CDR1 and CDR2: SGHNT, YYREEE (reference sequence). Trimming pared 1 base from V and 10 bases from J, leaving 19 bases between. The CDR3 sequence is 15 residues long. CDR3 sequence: CASSLYGGSPGPQYF. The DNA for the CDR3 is TGTGCCAGCAGCTTGTACGGGGGATCCCCAGGTCCGCAGTATTTT.

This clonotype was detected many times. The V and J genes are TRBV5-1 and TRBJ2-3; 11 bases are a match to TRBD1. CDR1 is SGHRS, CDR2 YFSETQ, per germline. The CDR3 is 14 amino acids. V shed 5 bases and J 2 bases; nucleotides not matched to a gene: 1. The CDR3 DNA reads TGCGCCAGCAGTGGACAGGGGGCCACAGATACGCAGTATTTT. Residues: CASSGQGATDTQYF.